These 10 T cell receptor beta chains share one sample of origin, sequenced in a study of blood T cell repertoires in COVID-19. The assay was immunoSEQ multiplex PCR, and TCRdb's table has in-frame clones only and misses some. This sample yields about 68,000 clones, of which 80% to 85% are seen a single time; 8% to 9% belongs to the top ten. Sequencing was performed on peripheral blood. All receptors derive from a man aged 50-59 years with active COVID-19.

V and J are TRBV19 and TRBJ2-5; TRBD2 matches at 7 bases. Germline V gene data show CDR1 as LNHDA and CDR2 as SQIVND (reference sequence). Losses at the gene ends were 5 bases for V and 4 bases for J; bases not matched to a gene: 4. The CDR3 has 13 amino acids. CDR3 DNA sequence: TGTGCCAGTAGTTCGAGCGGGGCAGAGACCCAGTACTTC. It yields the protein CASSSSGAETQYF.

This clone has a count of ten or more. V and J are TRBV10-1 and TRBJ1-1; 10 nucleotides align to TRBD1. Germline V lookup: CDR1 WNHNN, CDR2 SYGVQD (reference sequence). V lost 6 bases to trimming and J lost 4 bases; unmatched junction nucleotides: 5. The CDR3 spans 14 residues. Here the CDR3 DNA reads TGCGCCAGCAGCGGGACAGGGGAGAGCACTGAAGCTTTCTTT. Encoded protein: CASSGTGESTEAFF.

This chain joins TRBV2 and TRBJ1-5, with 8 positions matching TRBD1. The CDR3 runs to 14 residues. CDR1 SNHLY and CDR2 FYNNEI come from the germline V gene. With V trimmed by 3 bases and J by 7 bases, 5 bases remained unmatched. CDR3 coding DNA: TGTGCCAGCAGTGATAGGGACAGGTACCAGCCCCAGCATTTT. This encodes CASSDRDRYQPQHF.

The chain carries TRBV11-3 and TRBJ2-2, with D perhaps TRBD2 (6 bases). The germline CDR1 and CDR2 sequences are SGHNT and YENEEA. This CDR3 has 16 residues. The germline V and J ends were trimmed by 3 bases and 0 bases, with 11 bases remaining between them. The CDR3 region is CASSFKPGANTGELFF. DNA for the CDR3: TGTGCCAGCAGCTTCAAACCGGGAGCGAACACCGGGGAGCTGTTTTTT.

V gene TRBV6-6 combines with J gene TRBJ1-5; 11 positions agree with TRBD1. V was pared by 6 bases and J by 1 base, with 2 bases of the junction left unmatched. Germline CDR1 is MNHNY and CDR2 is SVGAGI (reference sequence). The length of the CDR3 is 15 residues. CDR3 sequence reads: CASRGTGGSNQPQHF. CDR3 bases: TGTGCCAGCAGAGGGACAGGGGGGAGCAATCAGCCCCAGCATTTT.

The genes are TRBV4-1 and TRBJ2-3; D is possibly TRBD2 (6 bases). V dropped 1 base and J dropped 8 bases, with 7 bases sitting between them. The germline V gene encodes CDR1 MGHRA and CDR2 YSYEKL. The CDR3 sequence is 12 residues long. CDR3 sequence (DNA): TGCGCCAGCAGCCAAGCGGGGGTTACGCAGTATTTT. Protein product: CASSQAGVTQYF.

The gene calls are TRBV12-2 and TRBJ2-6; the listed D gene, TRBD1, was not tested against the DNA. TRBV12-2 is shown as a pseudogene. The CDR3 runs to 19 residues. The CDR3 sequence is CASRFAATGASNEANVLTF. CDR3 nucleotide sequence: TGTGCAAGTCGCTTTGCTGCGACAGGGGCTTCGAATGAGGCCAACGTCCTGACTTTC.

J is TRBJ1-1 and V is TRBV6-6, with D unresolved. The V end lost 8 bases, the J end lost 6 bases, and 10 bases lay between the germline ends. The CDR3 has 11 residues. The germline V gene encodes CDR1 MNHNY and CDR2 SVGAGI (reference sequence). CDR3 residues: CASFAIAEAFF. CDR3 DNA sequence: TGTGCCAGCTTCGCTATCGCTGAAGCTTTCTTT.

The rearrangement joins TRBV12-5 to TRBJ2-5; maybe TRBD2 (5 bases). Trimming removed 0 bases at V and 4 bases at J, with 6 bases between. Germline V gene data show CDR1 as LGHNT and CDR2 as FRNRAP. The CDR3 is made up of 13 amino acids. Here the CDR3 DNA reads TGTGCTAGTGGTTTGGTCCGGGGAGAGACCCAGTACTTC. This gives the protein CASGLVRGETQYF.

This clone appeared a few times. The J gene is TRBJ2-3, the V gene TRBV21-1; TRBD2, as called in the table, went unchecked against the DNA. TRBV21-1 corresponds to a pseudogene. There are 17 residues in the CDR3. For the CDR3, the DNA is TGTGCCAGCAGCGATAGGACTAGCGGGGGGGTTAAAGATACGCAGTATTTT. It encodes CASSDRTSGGVKDTQYF.